The 32 T cell receptor beta chains below come from one sample, sequenced in a study of regulatory T cells in long-lasting Graves disease. Construction of TCR beta libraries relied on iRepertoire HTBI primers and on Arm-PCR targeting CDR3 regions. TCRdb analysed the multiplex PCR reads with MiXCR anew, one entry per CDR3 protein. This table holds about 610,000 distinct CDR3 sequences, 15% to 20% found once. Described time point: newly diagnosed GD, antithyroid drugs for less than 3 months. Extracted PBMC RNA gave rise to the TCR library. These sequences were also reported in another study, on T cells in Graves' hyperthyroidism and ophthalmopathy.

This sample comprised peripheral blood mononuclear cells (PBMCs), obtained at new diagnosis, from a patient treated with antithyroid drugs. These receptors all come from a man aged 18-30 years with Graves disease.

This clonotype was seen many times. The chain joins TRBV27 to TRBJ2-7; 7 bases map to TRBD1. The CDR3 is 14 amino acids. V shed 6 bases, J shed 4 bases, and the junction held 9 bases outside the gene matches. In germline, CDR1 is MNHEY, CDR2 SMNVEV (reference sequence). The CDR3 sequence: CASSYRGFGYEQYF. In DNA form, the CDR3 reads TGTGCCAGCAGCTACAGGGGATTCGGGTACGAGCAGTACTTC.

The genes are TRBV19 and TRBJ2-2; D not certain. Germline V lookup: CDR1 LNHDA, CDR2 SQIVND (reference sequence). CDR3 length: 15 residues. Trimming removed 1 base at V and 3 bases at J, with 9 bases between. The CDR3 coding sequence is TGTGCCAGTAGTATAGTGGAGACGGACACCGGGGAGCTGTTTTTT. Translation: CASSIVETDTGELFF.

This chain joins TRBV9 and TRBJ1-2; maybe TRBD1 (6 bases). This CDR3 is 16 amino acids long. CDR1 and CDR2 (germline): SGDLS, YYNGEE. V was clipped by 6 bases and J by 6 bases, with 24 bases between them. Here the CDR3 reads CASTRIQGMGKDGYTF. CDR3 nucleotides: TGTGCCAGCACCCGAATACAGGGTATGGGGAAGGATGGCTACACCTTC. Based on the CDR3 plus reference TRBV9 and TRBJ1-2, the full variable domain is DSGVTQTPKHLITATGQRVTLRCSPRSGDLSVYWYQQSLDQGLQFLIQYYNGEERAKGNILERFSAQQFPDLHSELNLSSLELGDSALYFCASTRIQGMGKDGYTFGSGTRLTVV.

This clonotype occurred many times. The chain links TRBV28 to TRBJ2-3; 10 nucleotides agree with TRBD2. The CDR3 extends over 16 amino acids. Germline CDR1 MDHEN, CDR2 SYDVKM. Trimming cost V 3 bases and J 3 bases; bases outside gene matches: 6. The DNA for the CDR3 is TGTGCCAGCAGTTTTCTAGCGGGAGCCAGGACAGATACGCAGTATTTT. Residues: CASSFLAGARTDTQYF.

V gene TRBV9 combines with J gene TRBJ2-1; 12 bases agree with TRBD2. CDR1 is SGDLS and CDR2 is YYNGEE in the germline V gene. The CDR3 contains 19 residues. Trimming at V came to 0 bases and at J to 0 bases, leaving 7 bases not matched to a gene. The chain's CDR3 is CASSVAGLAGASSYNEQFF. The DNA for the CDR3 is TGTGCCAGCAGCGTAGCGGGACTAGCGGGCGCTAGCTCCTACAATGAGCAGTTCTTC.

This clonotype was seen a handful of times. This chain connects TRBV9 to TRBJ2-1, with D unclear. Germline V CDR1 and CDR2: SGDLS, YYNGEE. The CDR3 contains 13 residues. V lost 2 bases and J 4 bases, leaving 7 bases between the germline ends. In DNA form, the CDR3 reads TGTGCCAGCAGCGTGGACGGGTACAATGAGCAGTTCTTC. Protein product: CASSVDGYNEQFF.

This clonotype was seen only a few times. This chain uses TRBV7-2 with TRBJ2-1; D may correspond to TRBD1 or TRBD2 (5 bases each). Trimming took off 3 bases at V and 8 bases at J, with 11 bases between the two ends. This CDR3 region has 13 residues. CDR1 is SGHTA, CDR2 FQGNSA, per germline. The CDR3 nucleotides are TGTGCCAGCAGCTTCCAGGGACGGTATGAGCAGTTCTTC. It translates to CASSFQGRYEQFF.

Turning to this clonotype: One junction end disagrees with the germline gene, perhaps due to a read error. The J gene is TRBJ1-2, the V gene TRBV16, with 10 positions matching TRBD1. Germline values: CDR1 KGHSY, CDR2 FQNENV. CDR3 size: 16 residues. CDR3 coding DNA: TGTGCCAGCAGCCAGGGGACAGGGGCTATCGACTATGGCTACATCTTC. This encodes CASSQGTGAIDYGYIF.

This clonotype has at least ten counts. The chain recombines TRBV7-9 with TRBJ2-7, with 8 bases that match TRBD1. The CDR3 loop spans 15 amino acids. V shed 5 bases and J 0 bases; nucleotides not matched to a gene: 6. Germline V gene lookup returns CDR1 SEHNR and CDR2 FQNEAQ (reference sequence). CDR3 in amino acids: CASSNTGGSSYEQYF. For the CDR3, the DNA is TGTGCCAGCAGCAACACAGGGGGTAGCTCCTACGAGCAGTACTTC.

The chain uses TRBV30 and TRBJ1-2; the D gene is possibly TRBD1 (5 bases). The CDR3 loop spans 12 amino acids. Germline CDR1 reads GTSNPN; CDR2 reads SVGIG (reference sequence). V lost 3 bases and J lost 1, with 6 bases in between. The CDR3 is CAWSDSNYGYTF. In DNA form, the CDR3 reads TGTGCCTGGAGCGACAGTAACTATGGCTACACCTTC. Full variable domain (outside the CDR3, taken from reference TRBV30 and TRBJ1-2): SQTIHQWPATLVQPVGSPLSLECTVEGTSNPNLYWYRQAAGRGLQLLFYSVGIGQISSEVPQNLSASRPQDRQFILSSKKLLLSDSGFYLCAWSDSNYGYTFGSGTRLTVV.

This chain links TRBV27 with TRBJ1-1, with no clear D. Germline CDR1 is MNHEY and CDR2 is SMNVEV (reference sequence). The V end was cut by 6 bases, the J end by 4 bases, with 18 bases between. The CDR3 consists of 15 residues. The CDR3 here is CASSEVGDGGTEAFF. The CDR3 DNA reads as TGTGCCAGCAGCGAGGTGGGTGACGGTGGCACTGAAGCTTTCTTT.

Note on this clonotype: It is likely a read error: a sequence one base away is far more abundant. The V gene is TRBV12-3 or TRBV12-4, the J gene TRBJ2-1; TRBD2 might be the D (5 bases). There are 17 residues in the CDR3. The CDR3 bases are TGTGCCAGCAGTTTAGGGCTCGCCGATTTGAGGGTGGAGACCCAGTGCTTC. It yields the protein CASSLGLADLRVETQCF.

This clonotype was counted only a few times. This sequence joins TRBV2 and TRBJ2-5, with D possibly matching TRBD1 (6 bases). The germline CDR1 and CDR2 sequences are SNHLY and FYNNEI. The CDR3 contains 14 residues. V lost 7 bases, J lost 1 base, and 13 bases lay in between. CDR3 region: CASIAGTPQETQYF. The CDR3, as DNA: TGTGCCAGCATCGCCGGGACACCCCAAGAGACCCAGTACTTC.

This clonotype was counted only a few times. The gene calls are TRBV7-6 and TRBJ2-2; a possible D gene is TRBD2 (6 bases). The CDR3 runs 18 residues. From germline, CDR1 is SGHVS and CDR2 FNYEAQ. V lost 3 bases, J lost 5 bases, and 22 bases lay in between. The CDR3 spells CASSLLRDSSRWTGELFF. The CDR3 coding sequence is TGTGCCAGCAGCTTGTTGAGGGACTCCTCCCGCTGGACCGGGGAGCTGTTTTTT.

In its sample, this clonotype was seen many times. J is TRBJ2-3 and V is TRBV6-2 or TRBV6-3; possible D gene TRBD2, 5 bases. Germline values: CDR1 MNHEY, CDR2 SVGEGT. V was clipped by 8 bases and J by 2 bases, with 11 bases between them. This CDR3 region has 13 residues. The CDR3 nucleotides read TGTGCCAGCCCAGGACTTTCCACAGATACGCAGTATTTT. Protein: CASPGLSTDTQYF.

CDR3: CSASLAGLPEQFF. CDR3 in DNA: TGCAGTGCTAGTCTAGCGGGACTGCCGGAGCAGTTCTTC. The chain joins TRBV20-1 to TRBJ2-1, with TRBD2 matching over 9 bases. The CDR3 runs 13 residues. Per the germline V gene, CDR1 is DFQATT and CDR2 is SNEGSKA (reference sequence). Losses at the gene ends were 3 bases for V and 10 bases for J; bases not matched to a gene: 7.

This clonotype came up many times. The chain is built from TRBV12-3 or TRBV12-4 and TRBJ1-4, with unresolved D. This CDR3 contains 14 residues. Trimming shortened V by 2 bases and J by 5 bases, and 9 bases separated the two germline ends. The CDR3: CASSLNGNNEKLFF. DNA for the CDR3: TGTGCCAGCAGTTTAAACGGGAACAATGAAAAACTGTTTTTT.

This clonotype was picked up many times. The chain employs TRBV6-1 and TRBJ2-5; D possibly corresponds to TRBD2 (5 bases). V lost 6 bases to trimming and J lost 5 bases, with 10 bases between them. The CDR3 runs 12 residues. CDR1 MNHNS and CDR2 SASEGT come from the germline V gene. In DNA, the CDR3 is TGTGCCAGCAGCGGGATATGGGAGACCCAGTACTTC. It translates to CASSGIWETQYF.

V and J are TRBV15 and TRBJ2-5; D is tentatively TRBD1 or TRBD2 (6 bases each). The germline V gene encodes CDR1 LNHNV and CDR2 YYDKDF (reference sequence). The CDR3 is made up of 13 amino acids. Trimming shortened V by 8 bases and J by 5 bases, and 15 bases separated the two germline ends. CDR3 loop: CATENGGAETQYF. The CDR3 DNA reads as TGTGCCACCGAGAACGGGGGCGCGGAGACCCAGTACTTC.

This clonotype was seen repeatedly, ten times or more. The V call is TRBV20-1, the J call TRBJ2-4; 7 nucleotides align to TRBD2. V shed 6 bases and J 8 bases; nucleotides not matched to a gene: 7. This CDR3 has 12 residues. Germline CDR1 and CDR2: DFQATT and SNEGSKA (reference sequence). In DNA, the CDR3 is TGCAGTGCCAGATCTGGGGGGGACATTCAGTACTTC. This encodes CSARSGGDIQYF.

This clonotype has just a few counts. The rearrangement uses TRBV5-6 and TRBJ2-7; D possibly corresponds to TRBD2 (6 bases). The length of the CDR3 is 15 residues. V was shortened by 3 bases and J by 2 bases, with 15 bases between the two germline ends. Germline values: CDR1 SGHDT, CDR2 YYEEEE. CDR3 loop: CASSWKFAGPYEQYF. CDR3 bases: TGTGCCAGCAGCTGGAAATTCGCGGGACCCTACGAGCAGTACTTC. Full variable domain (rest looked up from reference TRBV5-6 and TRBJ2-7): DAGVTQSPTHLIKTRGQQVTLRCSPKSGHDTVSWYQQALGQGPQFIFQYYEEEERQRGNFPDRFSGHQFPNYSSELNVNALLLGDSALYLCASSWKFAGPYEQYFGPGTRLTVT.

This clonotype occurred a few times. Written as DNA, the CDR3 is TGCAGTGCTAACCAGAACACTGAAGCTTTCTTT. Residues: CSANQNTEAFF. The chain uses TRBV20-1 and TRBJ1-1, with D unclear. Germline V CDR1 and CDR2: DFQATT, SNEGSKA (reference sequence). Deletions cut 4 bases from V and 1 base from J, with 4 bases between. This CDR3 is built from 11 residues.

The rearrangement joins TRBV4-1 to TRBJ1-2; possibly TRBD1 for D (5 bases). The CDR3 spans 14 residues. Germline V gene sequence: CDR1 MGHRA, CDR2 YSYEKL. V was clipped by 1 base and J by 4 bases, with 10 bases between them. The CDR3 DNA is TGCGCCAGCAGCCAAGGACAGAGTGGCTATGGCTACACCTTC. This gives the protein CASSQGQSGYGYTF.

This chain uses TRBV6-2 or TRBV6-3 with TRBJ1-5; 9 bases agree with TRBD1. J gave up 2 bases and V 5 bases, and 7 bases lay outside the gene matches. Germline V lookup: CDR1 MNHEY, CDR2 SVGEGT. The CDR3 runs 16 residues. The CDR3 coding sequence is TGTGCCAGCAGTGACCGGGACAGGGTTGGCAATCAGCCCCAGCATTTT. Translated: CASSDRDRVGNQPQHF.

CDR3 amino acids: CASSQGQGKLHEQYF. DNA of the CDR3: TGCGCCAGCAGCCAAGGCCAGGGTAAATTGCACGAGCAGTACTTC. V and J are TRBV10-1 and TRBJ2-7; TRBD1 is a possible D gene (5 bases). Germline loops: CDR1 WNHNN, CDR2 SYGVQD (reference sequence). This CDR3 has 15 residues. V was cut by 6 bases and J by 5 bases, with 20 bases left in between.

The V gene is TRBV20-1, the J gene TRBJ2-1; D uncertain. With 3 bases removed from V and 4 bases from J, the gap between germline ends came to 16 bases. This CDR3 region has 15 residues. Germline-derived CDR1 and CDR2 are DFQATT and SNEGSKA (reference sequence). CDR3 in DNA: TGCAGTGCTAGCCCGGAAGTTAGCAGTTACAATGAGCAGTTCTTC. Amino acids: CSASPEVSSYNEQFF.

This clonotype was picked up many times. The chain recombines TRBV11-3 with TRBJ1-1; no reliable D call. This CDR3 comprises 12 residues. Trimming left V 2 bases short and J 5 bases short, with 6 bases between. In germline, CDR1 is SGHNT, CDR2 YENEEA. The CDR3 here is CASSLLVTEAFF. CDR3 DNA: TGTGCCAGCAGCTTATTAGTAACTGAAGCTTTCTTT.

There are many counts of this clonotype. The V and J genes are TRBV7-3 and TRBJ2-2, with unresolved D. V lost 6 bases and J 0 bases, leaving 14 bases between the germline ends. The CDR3 loop spans 16 amino acids. In germline, CDR1 is SGHTA, CDR2 FQGTGA. The CDR3 spells CASSQTRSPNTGELFF. The DNA for the CDR3 is TGTGCCAGCAGTCAAACGAGGTCTCCGAACACCGGGGAGCTGTTTTTT.

The V gene is TRBV28, the J gene TRBJ1-2; no reliable D call. The germline V gene has CDR1 MDHEN and CDR2 SYDVKM. With 3 bases removed from V and 2 bases from J, the gap between germline ends came to 4 bases. CDR3 size: 12 residues. The CDR3 sequence is CASSLMNYGYTF. Here the CDR3 DNA reads TGTGCCAGCAGTTTGATGAACTATGGCTACACCTTC.

The V call is TRBV4-1, the J call TRBJ1-6, with D possibly TRBD1 on 6 matching bases. CDR1 and CDR2 (germline): MGHRA, YSYEKL. The germline V and J ends were trimmed by 4 bases and 6 bases, with 13 bases remaining between them. The CDR3 is 15 residues long. The DNA for the CDR3 is TGCGCCAGCAGCCGGGAACAGGGTGTTAATTCACCCCTCCACTTT. Protein product: CASSREQGVNSPLHF.

Here the CDR3 DNA reads TGTGCCAGCAGCCAAGACACAGGGGGTTTGTATGGCTACACCTTC. Translated, it gives CASSQDTGGLYGYTF. The J gene is TRBJ1-2, the V gene TRBV14; 8 bases are a match to TRBD1. The CDR3 is 15 residues long. J was trimmed by 5 bases and V by 0 bases; bases with no gene match: 5. Germline V gene sequence: CDR1 SGHDN, CDR2 FVKESK.

Only a few counts were recorded for this clonotype. An end of the junction differs from the germline gene, which may be a read error. This chain uses TRBV7-7 with TRBJ2-3, with TRBD2 matching over 14 bases. There are 15 residues in the CDR3. Germline V CDR1 and CDR2: SSHAT, FNYEAQ (reference sequence). The chain's CDR3 is CASSTGLAGGDTQYF. The CDR3 nucleotides are TGTGCTAGCAGCACTGGACTAGCGGGAGGAGATACGCAGTATTTT.